A single TCR beta chain is shown here with its context. This clone is classified as medium-sized (0.01 to 0.1%). Its antigen remains unidentified. Qualities for individual bases were not recorded, and no much larger clone is one base off. From cysteine to phenylalanine, the CDR3 is 14 amino acids long. The only DNA kept is the CDR3, 42 bases in frame from the first base. V is cut by 3 bases and J by 2 bases, and the space between the germline ends is 12 bases. The germline V gene (reference sequence) gives CDR1 as SGHNT and CDR2 as YYREEE. This sample is part of a study of cytomegalovirus exposure and HLA in healthy donors (dated 2017 in TCRdb). Looking at the study overall: A later analysis indicated that the roughly 120 validation repertoires were generated on the platform also employed for the approximately 670 repertoires of the first cohort. The study was designed to test whether signatures of past pathogen exposure could be identified by cataloging public T cell receptors. A separate validation cohort of roughly 120 different subjects was used in addition to the 666-subject first cohort. High-throughput TCR immunosequencing, statistical association of individual TCRs with disease status, and machine learning were combined to predict cytomegalovirus infection status.

The donors were included in the validation cohort of roughly 130 subjects, a group kept apart from the roughly 610-subject first cohort. On the study overall, not on this receptor specifically: The classifier was reported to diagnose cytomegalovirus status with high specificity and sensitivity in both the original and validation cohorts. While some public TCRs were present in many individuals, most TCR sequences turned up only very rarely across donors. A total of 164 TCR beta chains were listed by the study as associated with cytomegalovirus. All 120 or so repertoires were used to score co-occurrence in the validation cohort in a later analysis, because that analysis had no HLA typing for the cohort. A later analysis found that TCRs clustered in the first cohort also tended to co-occur in the roughly 120 validation repertoires, with 94% of cluster scores above 0. It was suggested by the authors that the approach could potentially be generalized to other disease states and immunological phenotypes. In vitro tests confirmed that a few of the cytomegalovirus-associated TCR beta chains recognize cytomegalovirus antigens.

To prepare the library, the immunoSEQ multiplex PCR assay was applied. The authors processed their data as follows. A statistical classification framework was built to diagnose cytomegalovirus status from the catalog of TCR beta chain sequences. Here the immuneACCESS table is served through TCRdb, limited to in-frame sequences with V and J called. Missing clones are a known gap in these copies; in checked studies unresolved V genes cover under half, and the rest lacks a known reason. That table supplies the V and J calls and clone size; D and trimming were determined from the DNA. The sample contains roughly 150,000 clones, roughly nine tenths of them found a single time. 5.5% to 6% of the sample is in the top ten clones.

The sequence was obtained from a woman under 40 in good health and CMV-seronegative. The rearrangement combines TRBV5-4 with TRBJ2-7, with the D segment possibly TRBD1 or TRBD2, each aligning over 5 bases. The sequenced material came from PBMCs. The sequenced DNA: TGTGCCAGCAGCTCCCGGGACGAGACCTACGAGCAGTACTTC. Translated, this is CASSSRDETYEQYF.